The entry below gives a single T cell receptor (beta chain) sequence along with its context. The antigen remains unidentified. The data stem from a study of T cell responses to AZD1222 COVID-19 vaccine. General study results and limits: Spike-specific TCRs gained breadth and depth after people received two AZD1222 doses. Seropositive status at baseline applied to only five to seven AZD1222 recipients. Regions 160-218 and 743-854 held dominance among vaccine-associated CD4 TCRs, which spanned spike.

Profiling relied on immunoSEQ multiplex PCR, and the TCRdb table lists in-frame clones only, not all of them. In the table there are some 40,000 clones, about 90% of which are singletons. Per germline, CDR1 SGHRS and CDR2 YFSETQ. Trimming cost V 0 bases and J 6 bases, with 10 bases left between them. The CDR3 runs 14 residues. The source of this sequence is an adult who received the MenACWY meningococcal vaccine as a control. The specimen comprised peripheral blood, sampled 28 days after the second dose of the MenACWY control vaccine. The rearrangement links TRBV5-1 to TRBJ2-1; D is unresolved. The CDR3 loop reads CASSLEAQRNEQFF. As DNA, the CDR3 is TGCGCCAGCAGCTTGGAGGCCCAGCGCAATGAGCAGTTCTTC. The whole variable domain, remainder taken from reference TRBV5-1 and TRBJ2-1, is KAGVTQTPRYLIKTRGQQVTLSCSPISGHRSVSWYQQTPGQGLQFLFEYFSETQRNKGNFPGRFSGRQFSNSRSEMNVSTLELGDSALYLCASSLEAQRNEQFFGPGTRLTVL.